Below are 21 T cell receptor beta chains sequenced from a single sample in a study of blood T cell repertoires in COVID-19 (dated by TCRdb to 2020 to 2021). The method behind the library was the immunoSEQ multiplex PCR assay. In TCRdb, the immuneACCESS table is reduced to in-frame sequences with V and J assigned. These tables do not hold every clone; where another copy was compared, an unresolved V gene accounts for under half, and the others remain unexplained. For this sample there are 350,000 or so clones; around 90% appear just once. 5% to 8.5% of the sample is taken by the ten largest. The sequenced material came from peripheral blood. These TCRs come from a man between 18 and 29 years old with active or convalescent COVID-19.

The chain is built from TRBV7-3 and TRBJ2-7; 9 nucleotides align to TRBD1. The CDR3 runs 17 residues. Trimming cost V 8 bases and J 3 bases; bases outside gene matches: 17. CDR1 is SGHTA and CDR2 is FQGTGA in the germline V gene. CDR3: CASRCSNGTGLFYEQYF. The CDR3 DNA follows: TGTGCCAGCCGATGTTCTAACGGGACAGGGCTATTCTACGAGCAGTACTTC.

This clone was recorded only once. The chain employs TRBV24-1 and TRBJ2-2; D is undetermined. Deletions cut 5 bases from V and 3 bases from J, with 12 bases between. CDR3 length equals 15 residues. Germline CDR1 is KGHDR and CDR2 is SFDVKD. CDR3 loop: CATSGAPSHTGELFF. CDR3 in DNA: TGTGCCACCAGTGGGGCCCCGTCCCACACCGGGGAGCTGTTTTTT.

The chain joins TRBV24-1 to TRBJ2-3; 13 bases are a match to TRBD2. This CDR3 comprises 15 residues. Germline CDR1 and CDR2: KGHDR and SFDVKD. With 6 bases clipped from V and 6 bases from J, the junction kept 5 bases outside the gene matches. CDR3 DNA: TGTGCCACCAGTCTCACTAGCGGGAGGGACGATACGCAGTATTTT. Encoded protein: CATSLTSGRDDTQYF.

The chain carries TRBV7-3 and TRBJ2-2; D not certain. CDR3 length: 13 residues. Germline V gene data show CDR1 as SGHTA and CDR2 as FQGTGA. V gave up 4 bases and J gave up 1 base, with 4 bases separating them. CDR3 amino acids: CASSSVNTGELFF. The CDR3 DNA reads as TGTGCCAGCAGCTCAGTGAACACCGGGGAGCTGTTTTTT.

The CDR3 region is CASSVGQGGSSYEQYF. CDR3 nucleotide sequence: TGTGCCAGCAGCGTGGGACAGGGTGGGAGCTCCTACGAGCAGTACTTC. The V gene is TRBV7-9, the J gene TRBJ2-7, with 9 bases lining up with TRBD1. The trim removed 5 bases at V and 0 bases at J, leaving 8 bases unmatched. Per the germline V gene, CDR1 is SEHNR and CDR2 is FQNEAQ (reference sequence). The CDR3 covers 16 residues.

The CDR3 bases are TGTGCCAGCAGCTTGACGGGGATCGAAGCTTTCTTT. This encodes CASSLTGIEAFF. This chain connects TRBV5-8 to TRBJ1-1; D is ambiguous. V shed 1 base and J shed 8 bases, with 9 bases lying between them. The length of the CDR3 is 12 residues. Germline CDR1 and CDR2: SGHTS and YDEGEE. Variable domain in full (rest from reference TRBV5-8 and TRBJ1-1): EAGVTQSPTHLIKTRGQQATLRCSPISGHTSVYWYQQALGLGLQFLLWYDEGEERNRGNFPPRFSGRQFPNYSSELNVNALELEDSALYLCASSLTGIEAFFGQGTRLTVV.

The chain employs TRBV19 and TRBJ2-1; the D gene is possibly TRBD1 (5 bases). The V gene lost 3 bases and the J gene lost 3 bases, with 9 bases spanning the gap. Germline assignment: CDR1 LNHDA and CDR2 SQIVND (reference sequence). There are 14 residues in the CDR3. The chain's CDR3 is CASSMKGFYNEQFF. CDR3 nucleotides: TGTGCCAGTAGTATGAAGGGGTTCTACAATGAGCAGTTCTTC.

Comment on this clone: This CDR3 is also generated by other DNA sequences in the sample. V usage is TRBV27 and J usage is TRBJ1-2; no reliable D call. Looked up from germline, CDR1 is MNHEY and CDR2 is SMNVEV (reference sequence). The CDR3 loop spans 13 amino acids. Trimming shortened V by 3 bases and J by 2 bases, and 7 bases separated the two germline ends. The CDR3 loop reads CASSFAGNYGYTF. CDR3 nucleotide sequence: TGTGCCAGCAGTTTCGCCGGGAACTATGGCTACACCTTC.

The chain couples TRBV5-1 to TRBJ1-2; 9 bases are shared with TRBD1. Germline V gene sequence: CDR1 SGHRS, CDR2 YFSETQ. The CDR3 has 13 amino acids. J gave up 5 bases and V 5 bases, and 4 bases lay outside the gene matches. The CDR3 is CASRWDREYGYTF. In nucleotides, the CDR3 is TGCGCCAGCAGGTGGGACAGGGAGTATGGCTACACCTTC.

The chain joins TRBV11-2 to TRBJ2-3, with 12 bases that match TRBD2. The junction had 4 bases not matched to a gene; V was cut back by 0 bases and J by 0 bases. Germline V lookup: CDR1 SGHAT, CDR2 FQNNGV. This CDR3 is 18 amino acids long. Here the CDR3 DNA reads TGTGCCAGCAGCTTAGACTTCGGACTAGCGGGGAGCACAGATACGCAGTATTTT. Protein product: CASSLDFGLAGSTDTQYF.

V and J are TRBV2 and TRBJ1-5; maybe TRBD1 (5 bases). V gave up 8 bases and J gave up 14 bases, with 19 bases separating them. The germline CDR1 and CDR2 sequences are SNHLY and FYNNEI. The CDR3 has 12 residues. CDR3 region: CASAGGGLPKHF. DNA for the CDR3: TGTGCCAGCGCCGGTGGGGGACTTCCTAAGCATTTT.

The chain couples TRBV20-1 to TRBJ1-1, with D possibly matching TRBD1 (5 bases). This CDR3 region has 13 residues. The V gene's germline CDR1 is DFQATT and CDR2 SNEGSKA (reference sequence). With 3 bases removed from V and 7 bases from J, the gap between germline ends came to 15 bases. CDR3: CSASPRGGSEAFF. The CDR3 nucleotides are TGCAGTGCTAGTCCCCGGGGGGGTAGTGAAGCTTTCTTT.

The CDR3 sequence is CASRYLSTGELFF. CDR3 nucleotides: TGCGCCAGCAGATACCTATCCACCGGGGAGCTGTTTTTT. The chain employs TRBV5-1 and TRBJ2-2; D remains unclear. Germline lookup yields CDR1 SGHRS and CDR2 YFSETQ. The CDR3 is 13 amino acids. The germline V and J ends were trimmed by 5 bases and 4 bases, with 9 bases remaining between them.

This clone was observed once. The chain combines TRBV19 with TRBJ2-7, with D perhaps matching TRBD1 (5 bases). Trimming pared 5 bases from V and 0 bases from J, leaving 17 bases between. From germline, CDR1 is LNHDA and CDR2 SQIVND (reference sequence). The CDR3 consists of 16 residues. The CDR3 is CASSRGQGGSSYEQYF. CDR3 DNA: TGTGCCAGTAGTCGTGGGCAGGGCGGAAGCTCCTACGAGCAGTACTTC.

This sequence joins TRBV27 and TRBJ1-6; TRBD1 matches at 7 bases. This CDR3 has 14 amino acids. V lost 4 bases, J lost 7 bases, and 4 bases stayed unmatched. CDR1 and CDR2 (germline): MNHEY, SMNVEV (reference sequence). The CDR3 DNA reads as TGTGCCAGCAGTTCTGGGACAGCCAATTCACCCCTCCACTTT. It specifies CASSSGTANSPLHF.

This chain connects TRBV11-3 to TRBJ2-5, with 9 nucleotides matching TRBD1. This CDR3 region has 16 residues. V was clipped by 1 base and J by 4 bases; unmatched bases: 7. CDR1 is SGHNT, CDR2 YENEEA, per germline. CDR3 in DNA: TGTGCCAGCAGCTTAGGGGGGACAGGGAGGGGAGAGACCCAGTACTTC. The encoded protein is CASSLGGTGRGETQYF. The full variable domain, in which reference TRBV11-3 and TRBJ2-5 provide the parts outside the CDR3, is EAGVVQSPRYKIIEKKQPVAFWCNPISGHNTLYWYLQNLGQGPELLIRYENEEAVDDSQLPKDRFSAERLKGVDSTLKIQPAELGDSAVYLCASSLGGTGRGETQYFGPGTRLLVL.

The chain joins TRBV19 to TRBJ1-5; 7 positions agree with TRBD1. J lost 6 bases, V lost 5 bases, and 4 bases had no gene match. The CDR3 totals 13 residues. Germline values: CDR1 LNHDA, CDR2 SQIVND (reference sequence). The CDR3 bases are TGTGCCAGTAGTCAGGGGGGATCTCAGCCCCAGCATTTT. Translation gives CASSQGGSQPQHF.

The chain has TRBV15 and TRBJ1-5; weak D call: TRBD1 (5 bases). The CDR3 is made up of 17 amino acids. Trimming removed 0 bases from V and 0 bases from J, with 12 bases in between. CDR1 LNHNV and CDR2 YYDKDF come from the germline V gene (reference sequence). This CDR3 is CATSRDLTADSNQPQHF. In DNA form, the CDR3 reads TGTGCCACCAGCAGAGATTTGACAGCTGATAGCAATCAGCCCCAGCATTTT.

The CDR3 region has the DNA TGTGCCAGCAGCCAGGTTGTTGAGACCGGGGAGCTGTTTTTT. It is translated as CASSQVVETGELFF. The rearrangement uses TRBV7-2 and TRBJ2-2; D gene uncertain. This CDR3 is built from 14 residues. Germline CDR1 is SGHTA and CDR2 is FQGNSA. Deletions cut 5 bases from V and 5 bases from J, with 12 bases between. Full variable domain (rest looked up from reference TRBV7-2 and TRBJ2-2): GAGVSQSPSNKVTEKGKDVELRCDPISGHTALYWYRQSLGQGLEFLIYFQGNSAPDKSGLPSDRFSAERTGGSVSTLTIQRTQQEDSAVYLCASSQVVETGELFFGEGSRLTVL.

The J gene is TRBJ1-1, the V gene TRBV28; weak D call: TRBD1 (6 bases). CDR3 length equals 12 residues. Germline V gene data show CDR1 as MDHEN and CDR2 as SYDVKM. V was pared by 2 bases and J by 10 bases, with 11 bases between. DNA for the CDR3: TGTGCCAGCAGTTTAAAACAGGGTCGAGCTTTCTTT. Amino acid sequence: CASSLKQGRAFF.

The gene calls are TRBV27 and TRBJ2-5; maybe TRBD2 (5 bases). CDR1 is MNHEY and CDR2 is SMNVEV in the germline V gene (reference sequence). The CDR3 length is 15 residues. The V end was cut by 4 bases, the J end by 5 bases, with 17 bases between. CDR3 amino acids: CASSSLRDSYETQYF. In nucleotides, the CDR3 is TGTGCCAGCAGTTCTCTTCGGGATAGCTATGAGACCCAGTACTTC.